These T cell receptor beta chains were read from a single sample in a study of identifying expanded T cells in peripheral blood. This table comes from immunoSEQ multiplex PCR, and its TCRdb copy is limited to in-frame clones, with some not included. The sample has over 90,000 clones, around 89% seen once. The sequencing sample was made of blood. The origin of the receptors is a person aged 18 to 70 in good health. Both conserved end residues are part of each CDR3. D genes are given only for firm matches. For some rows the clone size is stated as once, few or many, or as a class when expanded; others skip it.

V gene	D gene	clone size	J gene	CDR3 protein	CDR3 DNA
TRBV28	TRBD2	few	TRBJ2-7	CASSSLSGSLYEQYF	TGTGCCAGCAGTTCCCTTAGCGGGAGCCTCTACGAGCAGTACTTC
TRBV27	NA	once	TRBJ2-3	CASSLFKGSSTDTQYF	TGTGCCAGCAGTTTATTTAAGGGGAGTAGCACAGATACGCAGTATTTT
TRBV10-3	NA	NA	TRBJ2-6	CAISEATGANVLTF	TGTGCCATCAGTGAGGCGACTGGGGCCAACGTCCTGACTTTC
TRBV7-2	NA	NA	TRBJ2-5	CASSSLRAETQYF	TGTGCCAGCAGCTCCTTACGGGCGGAGACCCAGTACTTC
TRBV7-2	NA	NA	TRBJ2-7	CASSSSGIYEQYF	TGTGCCAGCAGCTCCTCAGGGATCTACGAGCAGTACTTC
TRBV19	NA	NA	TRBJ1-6	CATLGVNNSPLHF	TGTGCCACCCTGGGGGTTAATAATTCACCCCTCCACTTT
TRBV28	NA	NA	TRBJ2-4	CASSFYLDVAKNIQYF	TGTGCCAGCAGTTTTTATCTAGATGTTGCCAAAAACATTCAGTACTTC
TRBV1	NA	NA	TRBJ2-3	CTSSPRERGALSIDTQYF	TGCACCAGCAGCCCCCGGGAGCGGGGGGCCCTTAGTATAGATACGCAGTATTTT
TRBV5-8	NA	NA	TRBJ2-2	CASSLQGRTGELFF	TGTGCCAGCAGCTTACAGGGAAGGACCGGGGAGCTGTTTTTT
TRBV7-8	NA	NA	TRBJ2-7	CASSLVGREKQYF	TGTGCCAGCAGCTTAGTAGGCAGGGAAAAGCAGTACTTC
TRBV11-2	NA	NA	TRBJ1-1	CASSLGFFGTEAFF	TGTGCCAGCAGCTTAGGGTTTTTCGGCACTGAAGCTTTCTTT
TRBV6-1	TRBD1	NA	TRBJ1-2	CASSESGQGYLGGYTF	TGTGCCAGCAGTGAATCCGGACAGGGTTATTTAGGTGGCTACACCTTC
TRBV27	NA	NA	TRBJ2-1	CASSLNRARDEQFF	TGTGCCAGCAGTTTAAACCGGGCTCGAGATGAGCAGTTCTTC
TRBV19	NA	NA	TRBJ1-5	CASSARSLDQPQHF	TGTGCCAGTAGTGCCCGGTCACTAGATCAGCCCCAGCATTTT
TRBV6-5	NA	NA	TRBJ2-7	CALGDLYEQYF	TGTGCCCTCGGGGACCTCTACGAGCAGTACTTC
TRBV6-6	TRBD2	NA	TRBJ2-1	CASSYPLAGNNEQFF	TGTGCCAGCAGTTACCCTCTAGCGGGGAACAATGAGCAGTTCTTC
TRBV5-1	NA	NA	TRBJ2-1	CASSLYQGSNEQFF	TGCGCCAGCAGCTTGTACCAGGGGAGCAATGAGCAGTTCTTC
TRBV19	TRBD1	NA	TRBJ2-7	CASTPGTGSTPYEQYF	TGTGCCAGTACGCCCGGGACAGGGAGTACACCCTACGAGCAGTACTTC
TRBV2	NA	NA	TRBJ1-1	CASFRTEYTEAFF	TGTGCCAGCTTTCGGACGGAATACACTGAAGCTTTCTTT
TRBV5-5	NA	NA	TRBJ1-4	CASSLTRLSNEKLFF	TGTGCCAGCAGCTTGACGCGGCTGTCTAATGAAAAACTGTTTTTT
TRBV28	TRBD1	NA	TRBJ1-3	CASSPDRVAPSFSGNTIYF	TGTGCCAGCAGTCCGGACAGGGTTGCCCCATCCTTCTCTGGAAACACCATATATTTT
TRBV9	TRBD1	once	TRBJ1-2	CASSASGGSGYGYTF	TGTGCCAGCAGCGCGTCAGGGGGCAGCGGCTATGGCTACACCTTC
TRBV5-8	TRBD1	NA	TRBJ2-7	CASSLQGAREQYF	TGTGCCAGCAGCTTACAGGGGGCGAGGGAGCAGTACTTC
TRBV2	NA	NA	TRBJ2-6	CASSDRYSGANVLTF	TGTGCCAGCAGTGACAGGTACTCTGGGGCCAACGTCCTGACTTTC
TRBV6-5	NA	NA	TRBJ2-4	CASSYSPTGAKNIQYF	TGTGCCAGCAGTTATTCTCCCACAGGAGCCAAAAACATTCAGTACTTC
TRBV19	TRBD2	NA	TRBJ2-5	CASSIVEDRGTSGNETQYF	TGTGCCAGTAGTATAGTGGAGGACCGCGGGACTAGCGGGAATGAGACCCAGTACTTC
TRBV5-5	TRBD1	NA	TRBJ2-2	CASQRTGNTGELFF	TGTGCCAGCCAGAGGACAGGGAACACCGGGGAGCTGTTTTTT
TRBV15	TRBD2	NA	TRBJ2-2	CATSKDRGLGPGELFF	TGTGCCACCAGCAAAGATCGGGGACTAGGACCCGGGGAGCTGTTTTTT
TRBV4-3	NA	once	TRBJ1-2	CASSQDRGTGYTF	TGCGCCAGCAGCCAAGATCGGGGGACTGGCTACACCTTC
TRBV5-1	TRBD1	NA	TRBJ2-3	CASNLGGATDTQYF	TGCGCCAGCAATTTAGGGGGCGCAACAGATACGCAGTATTTT
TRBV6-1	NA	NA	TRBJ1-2	CASSGERTMGYTF	TGTGCCAGCAGTGGAGAGAGAACTATGGGCTACACCTTC
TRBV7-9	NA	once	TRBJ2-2	CASSRESTGELFF	TGTGCCAGCAGCCGTGAAAGCACCGGGGAGCTGTTTTTT
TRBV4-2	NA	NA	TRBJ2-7	CASSQGVGSYEQYF	TGTGCCAGCAGCCAAGGCGTCGGTTCCTACGAGCAGTACTTC
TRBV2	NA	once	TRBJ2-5	CASTFQGRVQETQYF	TGTGCCAGCACTTTCCAGGGTCGGGTTCAAGAGACCCAGTACTTC
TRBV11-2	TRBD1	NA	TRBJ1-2	CASSRTGGDGYTF	TGTGCCAGCAGCCGGACAGGAGGCGATGGCTACACCTTC
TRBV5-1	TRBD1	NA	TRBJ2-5	CASSLMMTGARETQYF	TGCGCCAGCAGCCTCATGATGACAGGGGCGAGGGAGACCCAGTACTTC
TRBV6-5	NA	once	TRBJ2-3	CASSQGSTDTQYF	TGTGCCAGCAGTCAGGGTAGCACAGATACGCAGTATTTT
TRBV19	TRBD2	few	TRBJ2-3	CASSRYSGTSTDTQYF	TGTGCCAGTAGTCGATATAGCGGGACTAGCACAGATACGCAGTATTTT
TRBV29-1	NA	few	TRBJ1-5	CSVALNQPQHF	TGCAGCGTTGCTCTCAATCAGCCCCAGCATTTT
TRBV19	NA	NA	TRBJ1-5	CASKWTGGSQPQHF	TGTGCCAGTAAGTGGACGGGGGGCAGTCAGCCCCAGCATTTT
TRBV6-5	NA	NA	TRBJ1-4	CASSYSRGEKLFF	TGTGCCAGCAGTTACTCGAGAGGAGAAAAACTGTTTTTT
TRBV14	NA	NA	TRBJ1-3	CASSQARNTIYF	TGTGCCAGCAGCCAAGCTAGAAACACCATATATTTT
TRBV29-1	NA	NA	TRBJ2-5	CSVEEGFRETQYF	TGCAGCGTTGAAGAGGGGTTTCGGGAGACCCAGTACTTC
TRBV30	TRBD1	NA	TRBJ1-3	CAWSAQGARYTIYF	TGTGCCTGGAGTGCCCAGGGGGCGCGATACACCATATATTTT